The sequence of this T cell receptor (beta chain) was determined in a study of T cell changes during pregnancy in multiple sclerosis. Germline CDR1 reads MNHNS; CDR2 reads SASEGT. CDR3 length equals 14 residues. V lost 3 bases, J lost 9 bases, and 15 bases lay in between. The protocol was immunoSEQ multiplex PCR, while the TCRdb copy is restricted to in-frame clones and leaves out a portion. The sample yields under 85,000 clones, 90% seen once. This TCR was sampled from a female donor with multiple sclerosis, enrolled in a pregnancy study. The material sequenced was peripheral blood, taken in the third trimester of pregnancy. J is TRBJ2-1 and V is TRBV6-1; D remains ambiguous. The CDR3 coding sequence is TGTGCCAGCAGTGACCTAGACCTAGTGGTTGAGCAGTTCTTC. Its protein is CASSDLDLVVEQFF.